The present T cell receptor beta chain was sequenced within a study of cytomegalovirus exposure and HLA in healthy donors. In regard to this clone: The antigen is undetermined.

The CDR3 runs 15 residues. Germline V gene lookup returns CDR1 SGHVS and CDR2 FQNEAQ. Trimming removed 1 base from V and 8 bases from J, with 17 bases in between. The study, taken as a whole, reports: In a later analysis, TCR beta V- and J-gene trimming was associated with a missense DCLRE1C variant. Across donors, most TCRs were seen rarely, yet some public ones were widespread. Links to common viral pathogens appeared, in a later analysis, for several of the most significant clusters. Researchers reported that a few CMV-associated chains were confirmed in vitro as CMV antigen-specific.

This PCR relied on a set of 60 Vbeta primers and 13 Jbeta primers. Some clones are missing from TCRdb's copy, which holds only in-frame ones; the method was immunoSEQ multiplex PCR. The sample carries 160,000 or so clones, around four fifths recorded once. The source material was PBMCs. The receptor was derived from a man younger than 35 in good health and CMV-seropositive. The chain recombines TRBV7-8 with TRBJ1-1; possible D gene TRBD1, 5 bases. The CDR3 nucleotides are TGTGCCAGCAGCTTAGGGAGCGTGCGGGAGGGGGAAGCTTTCTTT. This translates into CASSLGSVREGEAFF.